This TCR beta chain was documented in a study of T cell repertoires and HLA-DP antigens. Study-wide points: Average cumulative frequency of previously undetected clones was just over 35% against one allele and roughly 47% against the other.

To note about this clone: Its antigen is undetermined.

Amplification used primers for 54 TRBV and 13 TRBJ segments. Deep-resolution sequencing targeted hundreds of thousands of T cell genomes in pre-culture CD4+ samples. Using immunoSEQ multiplex PCR, the repertoire was profiled, and TCRdb retains in-frame clones only, with some absent. The data hold about 110,000 clones, with 80% to 95% observed a single time. This receptor was obtained from a woman between 18 and 29 years old in good health and CMV-seronegative. Material for sequencing was CD4+ T cells from PBMCs.

This CDR3 is CASSVGWGTSGRKYNEQFF. The CDR3 nucleotides read TGTGCCAGCAGCGTAGGCTGGGGGACTAGCGGGAGGAAATACAATGAGCAGTTCTTC. The J gene is TRBJ2-1, the V gene TRBV9, with 15 bases that match TRBD2. V lost 0 bases, J lost 4 bases, and 8 bases stayed unmatched. Per the germline V gene, CDR1 is SGDLS and CDR2 is YYNGEE. CDR3 length equals 19 residues.